Below, 7 T cell receptor beta chains from the same sample are listed, as sequenced in a study of cytomegalovirus exposure and HLA in healthy donors. The primer mix had 60 Vbeta and 13 Jbeta primers. Measured with immunoSEQ multiplex PCR; TCRdb has only the in-frame clones, and not every one. This sample yields under 200,000 clones, of which around four fifths are seen a single time; over 1.5% belongs to the top ten. Source material: PBMCs. The receptor source for this set is a middle-aged man in good health and CMV-seropositive.

The chain is built from TRBV5-4 and TRBJ1-1; D call uncertain. The V gene's germline CDR1 is SGHNT and CDR2 YYREEE (reference sequence). V lost 3 bases and J 5 bases, leaving 14 bases between the germline ends. The CDR3 has 14 residues. CDR3 in DNA: TGTGCCAGCAGCTCAAGCGTTTTCGATACTGAAGCTTTCTTT. Its translation: CASSSSVFDTEAFF. Full variable domain (missing parts from reference TRBV5-4 and TRBJ1-1): ETGVTQSPTHLIKTRGQQVTLRCSSQSGHNTVSWYQQALGQGPQFIFQYYREEENGRGNFPPRFSGLQFPNYSSELNVNALELDDSALYLCASSSSVFDTEAFFGQGTRLTVV.

This rearrangement joins TRBV28 to TRBJ2-1, with D perhaps TRBD2 (6 bases). Trimming stripped 5 bases from V and 7 bases from J, with 18 bases between. The CDR3 runs 15 residues. Per the germline V gene, CDR1 is MDHEN and CDR2 is SYDVKM. Written as DNA, the CDR3 is TGTGCCAGCAGTACCGGGACTCCAAGAACAAATGAGCAGTTCTTC. Translated: CASSTGTPRTNEQFF.

This clone was seen a few times. The J gene is TRBJ2-7, the V gene TRBV5-6; possible D gene TRBD1, 5 bases. The CDR3 loop spans 15 amino acids. Per the germline V gene, CDR1 is SGHDT and CDR2 is YYEEEE. Between the trimmed V and J ends, which lost 1 base and 2 bases, there was a span of 13 bases. The CDR3 is CASSLRGPMPYEQYF. The CDR3 DNA reads as TGTGCCAGCAGCTTGAGGGGCCCCATGCCCTACGAGCAGTACTTC.

This CDR3 reads CASSGTGIGPGELFF. CDR3 coding DNA: TGTGCCAGCAGCGGGACAGGGATTGGTCCCGGGGAGCTGTTTTTT. The V and J genes are TRBV9 and TRBJ2-2, with 8 bases matching TRBD1. The CDR3 has 15 amino acids. The V gene's germline CDR1 is SGDLS and CDR2 YYNGEE. Trimming removed 3 bases from V and 6 bases from J; junction bases left unmatched: 7. Together with reference TRBV9 and TRBJ2-2, the CDR3 gives the full variable domain: DSGVTQTPKHLITATGQRVTLRCSPRSGDLSVYWYQQSLDQGLQFLIQYYNGEERAKGNILERFSAQQFPDLHSELNLSSLELGDSALYFCASSGTGIGPGELFFGEGSRLTVL.

The gene calls are TRBV25-1 and TRBJ2-5; no definite D call. The DNA end is more similar to TRBJ2-7, so the J call may be wrong. CDR1 and CDR2 (germline): MGHDK, SYGVNS. The CDR3 has 13 amino acids. CDR3 nucleotide sequence: TGTGCCAGTTCGGGTGTAGGCTCCTACGAGCAGTACTTC. Its protein is CASSGVGSYEQYF.

This rearrangement joins TRBV9 to TRBJ1-1; D call uncertain. Deletions cut 4 bases from V and 0 bases from J, with 16 bases between. Per the germline V gene, CDR1 is SGDLS and CDR2 is YYNGEE. CDR3 length: 16 residues. CDR3 sequence: CASSSTGGIMNTEAFF. The CDR3, as DNA: TGTGCCAGCAGCTCGACGGGAGGCATTATGAACACTGAAGCTTTCTTT.

The gene calls are TRBV18 and TRBJ2-7; 10 bases are shared with TRBD2. Germline values: CDR1 KGHSH, CDR2 LQKENI. The CDR3 consists of 15 residues. V gave up 2 bases and J gave up 3 bases; unmatched junction bases: 4. CDR3 nucleotide sequence: TGTGCCAGCTCACCAACGGGGACTAGCGACTACGAGCAGTACTTC. Its protein is CASSPTGTSDYEQYF.